Listed below are T cell receptor beta chains from one sample, sequenced in a study of blood T cells in healthy people across ages. MiXCR was run by TCRdb on the 5' RACE reads, yielding one entry per CDR3 protein. The profile covers approximately 600,000 distinct CDR3 sequences, with roughly 58% appearing a single time and 30% to 45% taken by the ten largest. The material sequenced was blood. The receptor set was obtained from a man aged 55 to 70 in good health. The CDR3 runs from the conserved cysteine through the conserved F or W. A D gene is named only where the DNA matches it firmly. Size values are once, few and many counts, or a class for expanded clones, and some rows have none.

size	D	length	V	J	CDR3	DNA
.	.	14	TRBV7-2	TRBJ2-2	CASSFGGLSGELFF	TGTGCCAGCAGCTTCGGGGGATTGAGCGGGGAGCTGTTTTTT
few	TRBD2	13	TRBV5-1	TRBJ2-7	CASRGLALNEQYF	TGCGCCAGCAGGGGACTAGCGTTGAACGAGCAGTACTTC
.	.	14	TRBV7-2	TRBJ2-5	CASSLEVAGETQYF	TGTGCCAGCAGCTTAGAGGTGGCCGGGGAGACCCAGTACTTC
few	.	13	TRBV25-1	TRBJ2-5	CASSDRPLETQYF	TGTGCCAGCAGTGACAGGCCGCTAGAGACCCAGTACTTC
.	TRBD2	16	TRBV11-2	TRBJ2-5	CASSSLLLAGVNEQYF	TGTGCCAGCAGCTCGCTACTTCTGGCGGGGGTTAATGAGCAGTACTTC
.	.	13	TRBV5-1	TRBJ1-5	CASRADSSQPQHF	TGCGCCAGCAGAGCCGACAGCAGTCAGCCCCAGCATTTT
.	.	14	TRBV6-6	TRBJ1-2	CASSYGASKYGYTF	TGTGCCAGCAGTTACGGAGCCAGCAAATATGGCTACACCTTC
.	.	14	TRBV12-3/TRBV12-4	TRBJ2-3	CASSFVGGADTEYF	TGTGCCAGCAGTTTTGTGGGGGGCGCAGATACGGAGTATTTT
.	TRBD2	16	TRBV10-3	TRBJ2-4	CAISGTSGGHYNEQYF	TGTGCCATCAGTGGGACTAGCGGGGGGCACTACAATGAGCAGTACTTC
.	TRBD1	17	TRBV11-2	TRBJ1-5	CASSIRDRAYSNQPQHF	TGTGCCAGCAGCATTCGGGACAGGGCTTATAGCAATCAGCCCCAGCATTTT
.	.	16	TRBV5-1	TRBJ2-1	CASSKVRQARGNEQFF	TGCGCCAGCAGCAAGGTCCGTCAGGCCCGGGGCAATGAGCAGTTCTTC
few	.	13	TRBV20-1	TRBJ2-7	CSARGDISYEQYF	TGCAGTGCTAGAGGGGACATTTCCTACGAGCAGTACTTC
few	.	13	TRBV2	TRBJ2-7	CASNPETGYEQYF	TGTGCCAGCAATCCAGAGACAGGTTACGAGCAGTACTTC